The 21 T cell receptor beta chains listed next were all sequenced from one sample in a study of blood T cell repertoires in COVID-19. Measured with immunoSEQ multiplex PCR; TCRdb has only the in-frame clones, and not every one. The sample lists hundreds of thousands of clones; around 89% were seen once. Material: peripheral blood. The receptors stem from a man between 40 and 49 years old with acute or convalescent COVID-19.

J is TRBJ2-1 and V is TRBV19; 7 bases line up with TRBD1. V dropped 5 bases and J dropped 5; count of bases not matched to a gene: 9. CDR1 and CDR2 from the germline V gene are LNHDA and SQIVND (reference sequence). The CDR3 loop spans 15 amino acids. In DNA, the CDR3 is TGTGCCAGTAGTCGGAGACAGGGTGGGAACAATGAGCAGTTCTTC. Residues: CASSRRQGGNNEQFF.

The chain joins TRBV29-1 to TRBJ1-1; 8 nucleotides line up with TRBD1. Germline values: CDR1 SQVTM, CDR2 ANQGSEA. V lost 6 bases, J lost 5 bases, and 11 bases stayed unmatched. The CDR3 extends over 14 amino acids. CDR3 sequence: CSVQDRGSVTEAFF. CDR3 bases: TGCAGCGTACAAGACAGGGGAAGTGTTACTGAAGCTTTCTTT.

This clone appeared a single time. The chain uses TRBV24-1 and TRBJ2-1, with a weak D call TRBD1 (6 bases). Germline-derived CDR1 and CDR2 are KGHDR and SFDVKD. The CDR3 length is 17 residues. Trimming removed 3 bases at V and 3 bases at J, with 17 bases between. CDR3 loop: CATSDASSGGYYNEQFF. The CDR3 DNA sequence: TGTGCCACCAGTGATGCTAGCAGTGGGGGCTACTACAATGAGCAGTTCTTC.

The chain recombines TRBV2 with TRBJ2-1; weak D call: TRBD2 (6 bases). Germline CDR1 SNHLY, CDR2 FYNNEI. The germline V and J ends were trimmed by 8 bases and 2 bases, with 16 bases remaining between them. The CDR3 runs 15 residues. CDR3 residues: CASPPQGLTYNEQFF. CDR3 sequence (DNA): TGTGCCAGCCCCCCGCAGGGACTTACCTACAATGAGCAGTTCTTC.

This chain links TRBV5-1 with TRBJ1-1; 8 bases fit TRBD1. The length of the CDR3 is 18 residues. Germline CDR1 is SGHRS and CDR2 is YFSETQ. After removal of 0 bases from V and 1 base from J, the junction contained 11 bases not matched to a gene. CDR3 sequence (DNA): TGCGCCAGCAGCTTGGGACAGGGGATCGTAAGAAGGAACACTGAAGCTTTCTTT. Encoded protein: CASSLGQGIVRRNTEAFF.

The chain is built from TRBV7-9 and TRBJ1-1; D gene unclear. Germline CDR1 SEHNR, CDR2 FQNEAQ (reference sequence). The CDR3 totals 13 residues. V was cut by 1 base and J by 7 bases, with 10 bases left in between. The CDR3 here is CASSLGPGSEAFF. The CDR3 coding sequence is TGTGCCAGCAGCTTAGGCCCCGGGAGTGAAGCTTTCTTT.

V gene TRBV30 combines with J gene TRBJ1-6; the D is unclear. CDR3 size: 12 residues. Trimming took 0 bases from V and 9 from J, leaving 6 bases between them. CDR1 and CDR2 (germline): GTSNPN, SVGIG (reference sequence). The CDR3 DNA reads TGTGCCTGGAGTGTATCGGGTTCACCCCTCCACTTT. Protein product: CAWSVSGSPLHF. The full variable domain, completed using reference TRBV30 and TRBJ1-6, is SQTIHQWPATLVQPVGSPLSLECTVEGTSNPNLYWYRQAAGRGLQLLFYSVGIGQISSEVPQNLSASRPQDRQFILSSKKLLLSDSGFYLCAWSVSGSPLHFGNGTRLTVT.

V and J are TRBV6-2 or TRBV6-3 and TRBJ2-3, with 9 bases lining up with TRBD1. Germline CDR1 is MNHEY and CDR2 is SVGEGT. The CDR3 consists of 17 residues. V shed 4 bases, J shed 0 bases, and the junction held 8 bases outside the gene matches. CDR3 nucleotides: TGTGCCAGCAGTTTCTTGACAGGGGGTTCTAGCACAGATACGCAGTATTTT. Amino acids: CASSFLTGGSSTDTQYF.

The chain joins TRBV9 to TRBJ2-2; tentative D call: TRBD2 (6 bases). The V gene lost 4 bases and the J gene lost 5 bases, with 18 bases spanning the gap. Germline V gene lookup returns CDR1 SGDLS and CDR2 YYNGEE. This CDR3 is built from 16 residues. In DNA, the CDR3 is TGTGCCAGCAGCCAGACCTGGGGACTTCGGACCGGGGAGCTGTTTTTT. It codes for CASSQTWGLRTGELFF.

The rearrangement links TRBV5-4 to TRBJ2-7; the D gene is possibly TRBD2 (6 bases). The germline V gene has CDR1 SGHNT and CDR2 YYREEE (reference sequence). CDR3 length equals 16 residues. V shed 0 bases and J shed 1 base, with 14 bases lying between them. The CDR3 DNA sequence: TGTGCCAGCAGCTTGGCGGGAGAATTTGGGTCCTACGAGCAGTACTTC. This sequence encodes CASSLAGEFGSYEQYF.

This rearrangement joins TRBV30 to TRBJ1-4, with D unclear. V shed 0 bases and J shed 3 bases, with 14 bases lying between them. CDR1 is GTSNPN and CDR2 is SVGIG in the germline V gene (reference sequence). The CDR3 extends over 16 amino acids. This CDR3 reads CAWSVPRGGANEKLFF. The CDR3 DNA reads TGTGCCTGGAGTGTTCCCAGAGGCGGGGCTAATGAAAAACTGTTTTTT.

The V gene is TRBV5-1, the J gene TRBJ2-3, with TRBD2 matching over 11 bases. CDR1 is SGHRS, CDR2 YFSETQ, per germline. The CDR3 extends over 16 amino acids. J lost 0 bases, V lost 3 bases, and 3 bases had no gene match. DNA for the CDR3: TGCGCCAGCAGCTCCGGGACTAGCGGTAGCACAGATACGCAGTATTTT. Translation gives CASSSGTSGSTDTQYF.

The chain carries TRBV3-1 (or the pseudogene TRBV3-2) and TRBJ2-1; 10 nucleotides align to TRBD2. The J segment lost 11 bases and the V segment lost 8 bases, leaving 15 bases of the junction unmatched. The CDR3 is 15 amino acids. In germline, CDR1 is LGHDT, CDR2 YNNKEL (reference sequence). Written as DNA, the CDR3 is TGTGCCAGCGCCGAAAGCGGGAGGGCCGGGGAGAAGCAGTTCTTC. It is translated as CASAESGRAGEKQFF.

V and J are TRBV12-3 or TRBV12-4 and TRBJ2-7, with D perhaps TRBD1 (5 bases). The CDR3 is made up of 13 amino acids. The V end was cut by 2 bases, the J end by 2 bases, with 7 bases between. CDR3 DNA sequence: TGTGCCAGCAGTTTAACCAGGGCCTACGAGCAGTACTTC. Its protein product is CASSLTRAYEQYF.

The chain carries TRBV14 and TRBJ2-7; TRBD1 might be the D (5 bases). Per the germline V gene, CDR1 is SGHDN and CDR2 is FVKESK. The ends were cut back, 1 base at V and 3 bases at J, with 13 bases in the middle. The CDR3 spans 15 residues. The CDR3 DNA sequence: TGTGCCAGCAGCCAAGGACAGCTTTATATCTACGAGCAGTACTTC. Translation gives CASSQGQLYIYEQYF.

A note on this clone: Other DNA sequences in this sample translate to the same CDR3. The chain is built from TRBV9 and TRBJ2-1, with D perhaps TRBD1 (5 bases). The CDR3 is 16 residues long. V was cut by 0 bases and J by 0 bases, with 10 bases left in between. CDR1 and CDR2 (germline): SGDLS, YYNGEE. In DNA, the CDR3 is TGTGCCAGCAGCGTAGGGGGCGGTAGCTCCTACAATGAGCAGTTCTTC. This encodes CASSVGGGSSYNEQFF.

The CDR3 here is CASSRPTGDNEQFF. Here the CDR3 DNA reads TGTGCCAGCAGCCGCCCAACAGGGGACAATGAGCAGTTCTTC. The chain has TRBV28 and TRBJ2-1; 7 bases map to TRBD1. Germline V CDR1 and CDR2: MDHEN, SYDVKM. The CDR3 loop spans 14 amino acids. After removal of 6 bases from V and 5 bases from J, the junction contained 7 bases not matched to a gene.

V is TRBV6-5 and J is TRBJ1-2, with D possibly matching TRBD1 (6 bases). Germline assignment: CDR1 MNHEY and CDR2 SVGAGI. This CDR3 has 12 residues. The germline V and J ends were trimmed by 7 bases and 5 bases, with 11 bases remaining between them. CDR3 region: CASIQGEYGYTF. As DNA, the CDR3 is TGTGCCAGCATACAGGGTGAGTATGGCTACACCTTC.

The rearrangement joins TRBV11-3 to TRBJ2-7, with a tentative D call TRBD2 (5 bases). The V and J ends lost 5 bases and 1 base respectively, with 9 bases between them. Germline V lookup: CDR1 SGHNT, CDR2 YENEEA. The length of the CDR3 is 13 residues. CDR3 sequence reads: CASSPEGSYEQYF. The CDR3 DNA reads TGTGCCAGCAGCCCCGAGGGATCCTACGAGCAGTACTTC.

V is TRBV7-9 and J is TRBJ1-1, with a weak D call TRBD1 (6 bases). The germline V and J ends were trimmed by 5 bases and 7 bases, with 14 bases remaining between them. The CDR3 runs 13 residues. The germline gives CDR1 SEHNR, CDR2 FQNEAQ (reference sequence). The CDR3 bases are TGTGCCAGCAGCCTTAACAGGGAGGGTGAAGCTTTCTTT. This sequence encodes CASSLNREGEAFF.

This clone was observed a single time. One end of the junction does not line up with germline, which may come from a read error. The rearrangement uses TRBV10-3 and TRBJ2-3; 7 positions agree with TRBD2. The CDR3 totals 15 residues. Germline lookup yields CDR1 ENHRY and CDR2 SYGVKD. The CDR3 region has the DNA TGTGCCATCAGTGAGCCCCTGACTAGCACCGATACGCAGTATTTT. As protein: CAISEPLTSTDTQYF.